The following is a TCR beta chain sequence with its context. Per germline, CDR1 SGHDT and CDR2 YYEEEE. Trimming left V 5 bases short and J 2 bases short, with 14 bases between. The CDR3 has 14 amino acids. This sample was included in a study of control samples from healthy donors and cancer patients. Sequencing was performed with immunoSEQ multiplex PCR; in TCRdb, only in-frame clones are kept and a portion is missing. The table has around 100,000 clones, roughly 92% seen once. The genes are TRBV5-6 and TRBJ2-7; either TRBD1 or TRBD2 may supply D (5 bases each). This clonotype was obtained from a human donor in good health. The donor label of this sample is uncertain. The sequenced sample consisted of blood. CDR3 sequence reads: CASRRAGRTYEQYF. The CDR3 DNA is TGTGCCAGCAGGAGGGCAGGGCGCACCTACGAGCAGTACTTC.